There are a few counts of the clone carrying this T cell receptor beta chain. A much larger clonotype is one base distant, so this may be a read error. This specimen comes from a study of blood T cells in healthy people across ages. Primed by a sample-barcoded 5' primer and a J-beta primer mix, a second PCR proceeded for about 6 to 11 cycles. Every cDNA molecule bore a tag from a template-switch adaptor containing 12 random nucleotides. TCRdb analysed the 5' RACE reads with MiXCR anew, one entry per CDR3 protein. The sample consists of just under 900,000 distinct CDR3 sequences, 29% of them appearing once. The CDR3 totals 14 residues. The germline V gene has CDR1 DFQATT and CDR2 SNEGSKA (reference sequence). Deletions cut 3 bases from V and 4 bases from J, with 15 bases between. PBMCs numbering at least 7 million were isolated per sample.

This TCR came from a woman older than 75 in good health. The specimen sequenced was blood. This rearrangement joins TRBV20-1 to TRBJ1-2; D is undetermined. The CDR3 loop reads CSASGPDRFYGYTF. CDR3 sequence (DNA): TGCAGTGCTAGTGGCCCGGATCGCTTCTATGGCTACACCTTC.